This TCR beta chain was recovered during a study of T cells in Graves' hyperthyroidism and ophthalmopathy (dated by TCRdb to between 2018 and 2021). At the level of the whole study: Peripheral blood samples were taken at the time of initial diagnosis, prior to any treatment. TCR V-J signatures able to tell the groups apart were searched for in a discovery cohort of 90 to 100 patients, of whom 43 had Graves' ophthalmopathy and roughly 58 had stable Graves' hyperthyroidism. The paper describes TCR Vbeta CDR3 sequencing of 135 peripheral blood samples, made up of 43 ophthalmopathy patients, approximately 76 hyperthyroidism patients and roughly 17 progressor patients. Following sampling, methimazole starting at 30 mg daily was given to hyperthyroidism patients, and high-dose intravenous methylprednisolone was given to ophthalmopathy patients. The roughly 90 discovery patients were divided at random into training and test sets in a 7:3 ratio. An independent validation cohort of some 18 hyperthyroidism patients and about 15 patients who later progressed to ophthalmopathy tested prospective prediction of ophthalmopathy. In addition, the study compared T-cell repertoires in thyroid tissue and in blood from 6 or 7 Graves' hyperthyroidism patients.

At least ten counts were recorded for this clonotype. No cognate antigen has been identified for it. Base qualities are not provided; no much larger clone lies one nucleotide away. What the study reported, not specific to this receptor: Sample size was not statistically predetermined, and investigators were not blinded to group allocation. A model built on a 13 V-J signature distinguished ophthalmopathy from stable hyperthyroidism, reaching 85% to 90% sensitivity and under 84% specificity in cross-validation and 80%/75% in testing. Most expanded thyroid clonotypes (frequency above 0.001) were also found in blood, which suggests that blood repertoires may mirror thyroid immune responses. During validation, the model predicted progression to ophthalmopathy a median of approximately 6 months ahead of onset, with around 71% sensitivity and around 73% specificity.

TCR beta CDR3 regions were amplified from RNA transcripts. The TCR CDR3 was subjected to a first round of RT-PCR using the HTBI primer set and the Qiagen OneStep RT-PCR kit. The libraries were constructed in a second round of multiplex PCR and then size-selected and purified. Libraries were sequenced paired-end with 100 bp reads on an Illumina HiSeq2000. Turning to the authors' computational methods: SOAPnuke was used to process the raw data, throwing out any read that contained adapters or uncalled bases, had a mean Phred below 15, or lacked an exact constant-primer or identifier match. High-quality paired reads were merged with COPE v1.2.5, and unique nucleotide sequences were defined as clonotypes. MiTCR v1.1 was used to align clonotypes to the IMGT TRBV, TRBD and TRBJ reference segments. Analysis was restricted to V-J combinations with a frequency above 0.0001, which covered about 99% of repertoires. The TCS score was defined as the ratio of F50 (clonal expansion) to E x V (chaos), calculated using BLOSUM62-based TCRdist between CDR3 peptides within each V-J. Welch's t-statistics and random forest reduced some 510 V-J features to roughly 13, which were used in a naive Bayes classifier (R e1071). TCRdb cleaned the public reads at Q25 with fastp, built clones with MiXCR and kept in-frame beta chains. Each entry is one CDR3 protein sequence, shown with its most common DNA and genes. TCRdb assigned the V and J calls; the authors' analysis was not used. Across this sample there are about 600,000 distinct CDR3 sequences, with over 12% seen only once. Jointly, the top ten make up about 7% of the sample.

In the ophthalmopathy patients, disease was moderately to severely active, with a Clinical Activity Score of 3 or more, a NOSPECS grade of 4 or more, and a duration of less than 3 months. Patients with uncontrolled infections, other autoimmune diseases, pregnancy or lactation were excluded. Clinical symptoms, serum thyroxine and TRAb, thyroid ultrasound, and orbital computed tomography formed the basis for the diagnoses. PBMCs were separated from roughly 10 ml of fresh peripheral blood using Ficoll-Paque density gradient centrifugation. Total RNA was extracted with Trizol reagent, and quality was checked on an Agilent 2100 Bioanalyzer. The sample consisted of blood. This receptor was obtained from a woman between 18 and 29 years old with Graves' ophthalmopathy.

The base sequence is TGCAGCGTTTCGGTCACAGGGGGGAACACTGAAGCTTTCTTT. Its translation reads: CSVSVTGGNTEAFF. The rearrangement joined TRBV29-1 to TRBJ1-1; 8 central nucleotides agree with TRBD1. The germline V gene specifies SQVTM as CDR1 and ANQGSEA as CDR2. The CDR3, from cysteine to phenylalanine, totals 14 residues. The kept DNA is CDR3 alone, 42 bases in frame from the first base. Relative to germline, V is missing 5 bases and J is missing 1 base, with 6 bases of the junction outside any gene match.